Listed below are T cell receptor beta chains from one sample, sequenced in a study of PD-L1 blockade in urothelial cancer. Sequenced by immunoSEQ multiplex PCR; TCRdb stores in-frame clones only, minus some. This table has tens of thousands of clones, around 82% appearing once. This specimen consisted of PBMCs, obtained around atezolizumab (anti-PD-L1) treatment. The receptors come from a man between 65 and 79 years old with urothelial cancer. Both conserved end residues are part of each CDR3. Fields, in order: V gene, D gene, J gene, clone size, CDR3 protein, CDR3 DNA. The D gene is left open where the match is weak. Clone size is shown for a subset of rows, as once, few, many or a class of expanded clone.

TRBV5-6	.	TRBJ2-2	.	CASSLTGYTGELFF	TGTGCCAGCAGCCTGACGGGTTACACCGGGGAGCTGTTTTTT
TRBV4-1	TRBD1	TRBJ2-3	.	CASSQDRTGTDTQYF	TGCGCCAGCAGCCAAGACAGGACAGGGACAGATACGCAGTATTTT
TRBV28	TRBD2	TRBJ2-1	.	CASRRSGTSGRIEQFF	TGTGCCAGCAGGCGATCCGGGACTAGCGGGAGAATTGAGCAGTTCTTC
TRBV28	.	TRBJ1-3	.	CASSLDSSGNTIYF	TGTGCCAGCAGTCTTGACAGCTCTGGAAACACCATATATTTT
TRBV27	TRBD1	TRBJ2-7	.	CARLDRSIYEQYF	TGTGCCAGACTGGACAGGTCAATCTACGAGCAGTACTTC
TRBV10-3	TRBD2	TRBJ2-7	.	CAIRLAGEGNEQYF	TGTGCCATCAGACTAGCGGGAGAGGGCAACGAGCAGTACTTC
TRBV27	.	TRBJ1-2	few	CASSPWTGYYGYTF	TGTGCCAGCAGTCCCTGGACGGGATACTATGGCTACACCTTC
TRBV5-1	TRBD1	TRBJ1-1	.	CASSWDRDFVLNTEAFF	TGCGCCAGCAGCTGGGACAGGGATTTCGTCCTGAACACTGAAGCTTTCTTT
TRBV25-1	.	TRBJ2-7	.	CASSGWTESYEQYF	TGTGCCAGCAGTGGTTGGACAGAGAGCTACGAGCAGTACTTC
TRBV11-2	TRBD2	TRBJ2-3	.	CASSLGGTSGAYTDTQYF	TGTGCCAGCAGCTTAGGGGGGACTAGCGGAGCCTACACAGATACGCAGTATTTT
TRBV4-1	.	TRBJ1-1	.	CASSQVMVVRNTEAFF	TGCGCCAGCAGCCAAGTTATGGTCGTCAGGAACACTGAAGCTTTCTTT
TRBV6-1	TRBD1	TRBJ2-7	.	CASTTGASYEQYF	TGTGCCAGCACAACAGGGGCGTCCTACGAGCAGTACTTC
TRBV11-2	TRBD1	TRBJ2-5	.	CASSSLPGQGLETQYF	TGTGCCAGCAGCTCGTTGCCGGGACAGGGATTAGAGACCCAGTACTTC
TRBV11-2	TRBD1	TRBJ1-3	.	CASTDRRDRDSGNTIYF	TGTGCCAGCACGGACAGACGCGACAGGGATTCGGGAAACACCATATATTTT
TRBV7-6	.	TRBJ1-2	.	CASSLAQDASYGYTF	TGTGCCAGCAGCTTAGCACAGGACGCCTCCTATGGCTACACCTTC
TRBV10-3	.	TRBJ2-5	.	CAISEGGNGGETQYF	TGTGCCATCAGTGAGGGGGGCAATGGCGGGGAGACCCAGTACTTC
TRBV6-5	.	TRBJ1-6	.	CASSYRGSSPLHF	TGTGCCAGCAGTTATCGAGGAAGTTCACCCCTCCACTTT
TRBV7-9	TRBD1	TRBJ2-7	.	CASSLGDFDRGRQYF	TGTGCCAGCAGCTTAGGGGATTTTGACAGGGGGCGACAGTACTTC
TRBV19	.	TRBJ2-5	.	CASSLDSESRETQYF	TGTGCCAGTAGTCTGGACAGCGAATCGAGAGAGACCCAGTACTTC
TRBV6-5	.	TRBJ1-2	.	CAIRKGDYGYTF	TGTGCCATCCGGAAGGGAGACTATGGCTACACCTTC
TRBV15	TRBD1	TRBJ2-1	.	CATSERRDSPYNERFF	TGTGCCACCAGCGAGCGCCGGGACAGTCCCTACAATGAGCGGTTCTTC
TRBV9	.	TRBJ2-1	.	CASSVESTPQEGNEQFF	TGTGCCAGCAGCGTAGAATCGACACCCCAGGAGGGCAATGAGCAGTTCTTC
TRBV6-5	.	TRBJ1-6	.	CASSLGGGGPLHF	TGTGCCAGCAGCTTGGGGGGAGGTGGGCCCCTCCACTTT
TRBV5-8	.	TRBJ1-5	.	CASSLGQGLVSNQPQHF	TGTGCCAGCAGCTTGGGGCAGGGGTTGGTCAGCAATCAGCCCCAGCATTTT
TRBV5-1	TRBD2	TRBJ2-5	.	CASSNSGGLVEFRETQYF	TGCGCCAGCAGTAATAGTGGGGGACTAGTTGAGTTTCGGGAGACCCAGTACTTC
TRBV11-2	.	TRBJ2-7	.	CASSPGLSGRGSMYF	TGTGCCAGCAGCCCCGGACTAAGCGGGCGTGGTTCGATGTACTTC
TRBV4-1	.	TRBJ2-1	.	CASSQTHSGYNEQFF	TGCGCCAGCAGCCAAACTCACAGCGGATACAATGAGCAGTTCTTC
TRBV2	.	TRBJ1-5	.	CASTRVGGSQPQHF	TGTGCCAGCACCAGGGTCGGGGGAAGTCAGCCCCAGCATTTT
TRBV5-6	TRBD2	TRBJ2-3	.	CASSSLLGLAGAGDTQYF	TGTGCCAGCAGCTCCCTCCTGGGACTAGCGGGAGCTGGAGATACGCAGTATTTT
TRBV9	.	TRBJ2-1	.	CASSDPSRDLYNEQFF	TGTGCCAGCAGCGACCCCTCGCGGGATCTCTACAATGAGCAGTTCTTC
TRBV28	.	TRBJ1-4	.	CASNEGILANEKLFF	TGTGCCAGCAATGAGGGAATACTCGCTAATGAAAAACTGTTTTTT
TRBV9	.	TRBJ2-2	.	CASSVQGASGPGELFF	TGTGCCAGCAGCGTACAGGGGGCTAGCGGTCCCGGGGAGCTGTTTTTT
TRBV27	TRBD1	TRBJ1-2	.	CASSESNSGGVRGYTF	TGTGCCAGCAGCGAAAGTAATTCAGGGGGCGTACGTGGCTACACCTTC
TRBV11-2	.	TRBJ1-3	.	CASSLDRVSGNTIYF	TGTGCCAGCAGCTTAGACCGGGTCTCTGGAAACACCATATATTTT
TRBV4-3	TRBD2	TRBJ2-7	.	CASSRGSGAGGYEQYF	TGCGCCAGCAGCCGGGGGAGTGGGGCGGGAGGGTACGAGCAGTACTTC